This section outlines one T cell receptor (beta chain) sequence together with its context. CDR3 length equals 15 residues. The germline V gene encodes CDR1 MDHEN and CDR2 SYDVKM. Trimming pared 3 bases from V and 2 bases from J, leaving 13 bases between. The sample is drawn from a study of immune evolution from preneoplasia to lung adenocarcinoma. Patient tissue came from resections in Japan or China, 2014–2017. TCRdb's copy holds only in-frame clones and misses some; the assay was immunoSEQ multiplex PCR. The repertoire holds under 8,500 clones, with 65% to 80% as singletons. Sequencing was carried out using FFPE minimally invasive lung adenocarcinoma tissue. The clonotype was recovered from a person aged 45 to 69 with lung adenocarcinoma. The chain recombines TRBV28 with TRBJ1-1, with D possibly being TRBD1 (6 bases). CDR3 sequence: CASSFTGASNTEAFF. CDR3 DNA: TGTGCCAGCAGTTTTACGGGGGCCAGCAACACTGAAGCTTTCTTT.